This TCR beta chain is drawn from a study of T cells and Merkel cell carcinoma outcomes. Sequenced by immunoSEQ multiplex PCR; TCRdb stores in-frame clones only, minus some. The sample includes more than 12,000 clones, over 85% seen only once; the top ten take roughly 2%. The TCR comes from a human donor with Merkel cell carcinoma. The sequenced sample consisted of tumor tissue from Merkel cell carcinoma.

The CDR3: CASSQASGLGYTF. The CDR3 nucleotides are TGTGCCAGCAGCCAAGCTTCAGGGCTTGGCTACACCTTC. The chain is built from TRBV4-2 and TRBJ1-2, with D possibly being TRBD1 (5 bases). The V gene's germline CDR1 is LGHNA and CDR2 YNFKEQ. V was cut by 1 base and J by 7 bases, with 10 bases left in between. The CDR3 length is 13 residues.